What follows are 20 T cell receptor beta chains derived from one specimen sequenced in a study of Graves' ophthalmopathy and Graves' hyperthyroidism. For repertoire sequencing, the TCR beta CDR3 regions were amplified from RNA transcripts. HTBI-primed RT-PCR formed the first round, and a multiplex PCR formed the second. One entry per CDR3 protein, called by TCRdb with MiXCR from the multiplex PCR reads. There are around 1,200,000 distinct CDR3 sequences in the sample; about two fifths occur only once, and around 10% lies in the top ten. What was sequenced was peripheral blood or thyroid tissue (not recorded which). All receptors come from an adult man with Graves' hyperthyroidism.

This clonotype was counted many times. The rearrangement uses TRBV7-9 and TRBJ1-1, with 7 bases that match TRBD1. Germline V gene sequence: CDR1 SEHNR, CDR2 FQNEAQ (reference sequence). J was trimmed by 6 bases and V by 6 bases; bases with no gene match: 10. This CDR3 is 14 amino acids long. CDR3 DNA: TGTGCCAGCAGTCCTAAAACAGGGGAGCCTGAAGCTTTCTTT. It translates to CASSPKTGEPEAFF.

This clonotype showed up many times. CDR3 region: CASNGVNTEAFF. The CDR3 DNA reads TGTGCCAGCAACGGGGTGAACACTGAAGCTTTCTTT. The chain is built from TRBV7-9 and TRBJ1-1, with D unclear. V shed 7 bases and J shed 0 bases, with 6 bases lying between them. Germline lookup yields CDR1 SEHNR and CDR2 FQNEAQ (reference sequence). This CDR3 comprises 12 residues.

This clonotype showed up many times. The chain couples TRBV7-6 to TRBJ1-5; D gene uncertain. The CDR3 spans 15 residues. V lost 3 bases, J lost 2 bases, and 11 bases lay in between. Per the germline V gene, CDR1 is SGHVS and CDR2 is FNYEAQ. CDR3 nucleotides: TGTGCCAGCAGCTTGAGCGGGGTGGGCAATCAGCCCCAGCATTTT. Translating it yields CASSLSGVGNQPQHF. Supplemented by reference TRBV7-6 and TRBJ1-5, the full variable domain reads GAGVSQSPRYKVTKRGQDVALRCDPISGHVSLYWYRQALGQGPEFLTYFNYEAQQDKSGLPNDRFSAERPEGSISTLTIQRTEQRDSAMYRCASSLSGVGNQPQHFGDGTRLSIL.

This clonotype has a count of ten or more. With a much larger clone just one base away, this may be a read error. The chain combines TRBV7-2 with TRBJ2-6, with unresolved D. Looked up from germline, CDR1 is SGHTA and CDR2 is FQGNSA. V lost 0 bases to trimming and J lost 2 bases, with 2 bases between them. The CDR3 is 14 residues long. The CDR3 nucleotides are TGTGCCAGCAGCTTAGCGGCTGGGGCCAACGTCCTGACTTTC. Amino acids: CASSLAAGANVLTF.

Regarding this clonotype: One end of the junction is discordant with germline, which a read error may explain. The rearrangement links TRBV20-1 to TRBJ1-2, with D hard to call. CDR1 and CDR2 from the germline V gene are DFQATT and SNEGSKA (reference sequence). This CDR3 has 12 amino acids. This CDR3 reads CSARFSNYGHTF. The CDR3 nucleotides are TGCAGTGCTAGATTCAGTAACTATGGCCACACCTTT.

The rearrangement links TRBV5-1 to TRBJ2-7; possible D gene TRBD2, 6 bases. From germline, CDR1 is SGHRS and CDR2 YFSETQ. The CDR3 is 14 amino acids. Deletions cut 4 bases from V and 2 bases from J, with 13 bases between. CDR3 in DNA: TGCGCCAGCAGCAAGGACGGGGGAGCCTACGAGCAGTACTTC. This encodes CASSKDGGAYEQYF.

Only a few counts were recorded for this clonotype. This chain links TRBV6-6 with TRBJ2-7, with 12 bases that match TRBD2. CDR3 length: 17 residues. Germline trimming cut 8 bases from V and 5 bases from J; bases unmatched to any gene: 16. Germline CDR1 is MNHNY and CDR2 is SVGAGI (reference sequence). CDR3 DNA: TGTGCCAGCTACCTCGGACTAGCGGGGACCCCTCGGGACGAGCAGTACTTC. Translating it yields CASYLGLAGTPRDEQYF.

V is TRBV20-1 and J is TRBJ1-2, with D perhaps matching TRBD1 (5 bases). This CDR3 region has 13 residues. Trimming removed 3 bases at V and 4 bases at J, with 12 bases between. Germline values: CDR1 DFQATT, CDR2 SNEGSKA (reference sequence). The CDR3 nucleotides read TGCAGTGCTAGGTGGGGCAGGGTCTATGGCTACACCTTC. Its protein product is CSARWGRVYGYTF.

This chain connects TRBV6-5 to TRBJ1-1; possible D gene TRBD1, 5 bases. V lost 2 bases, J lost 7 bases, and 14 bases lay in between. The CDR3 runs 14 residues. Per germline, CDR1 MNHEY and CDR2 SVGAGI. CDR3 sequence reads: CASSYPTGTREAFF. CDR3 sequence (DNA): TGTGCCAGCAGTTACCCGACCGGGACGCGTGAAGCTTTCTTT.

The chain has TRBV4-1 and TRBJ2-7; TRBD1 matches 8 bases. V lost 2 bases, J lost 2 bases, and 5 bases stayed unmatched. There are 15 residues in the CDR3. Germline CDR1 MGHRA, CDR2 YSYEKL. CDR3 sequence: CASSQPTGGTYEQYF. DNA of the CDR3: TGCGCCAGCAGCCAACCAACAGGGGGGACCTACGAGCAGTACTTC.

Many counts were recorded for this clonotype. The chain is built from TRBV9 and TRBJ2-6, with D unresolved. The germline CDR1 and CDR2 sequences are SGDLS and YYNGEE. This CDR3 is built from 16 residues. V was pared by 0 bases and J by 4 bases, with 11 bases between. CDR3 coding DNA: TGTGCCAGCAGCGTAGTAAGGCACTCAGGGGCCAACGTCCTGACTTTC. Translation gives CASSVVRHSGANVLTF.

The sample holds a few counts of this clonotype. V is TRBV4-3 and J is TRBJ1-5; D might be TRBD1 (5 bases). CDR1 and CDR2 (germline): LGHNA, YSLEER. Deletions cut 1 base from V and 5 bases from J, with 12 bases between. The CDR3 has 15 amino acids. In DNA, the CDR3 is TGCGCCAGCAGCCAAGGGGGACGTGACGATCAGCCCCAGCATTTT. Translating gives CASSQGGRDDQPQHF.

The chain uses TRBV24-1 and TRBJ1-2; maybe TRBD1 (5 bases). The CDR3 loop spans 14 amino acids. Germline V CDR1 and CDR2: KGHDR, SFDVKD. Trimming cost V 3 bases and J 7 bases, with 14 bases left between them. CDR3 DNA sequence: TGTGCCACCAGTGATACCCGACAGTCTGGTGGCTACACCTTC. Its protein product is CATSDTRQSGGYTF.

The chain recombines TRBV28 with TRBJ2-7, with 10 nucleotides matching TRBD1. V dropped 6 bases and J dropped 5; count of bases not matched to a gene: 10. Germline lookup yields CDR1 MDHEN and CDR2 SYDVKM. CDR3 length: 15 residues. The DNA for the CDR3 is TGTGCCAGCAGAGCCAAAGACAGGGGGCACCACGAGCAGTACTTC. Its protein product is CASRAKDRGHHEQYF.

V usage is TRBV25-1 and J usage is TRBJ1-5; D possibly corresponds to TRBD1 (6 bases). There are 16 residues in the CDR3. The germline V and J ends were trimmed by 4 bases and 0 bases, with 13 bases remaining between them. Germline V gene data show CDR1 as MGHDK and CDR2 as SYGVNS. The CDR3: CASSAGTPPSNQPQHF. Written as DNA, the CDR3 is TGTGCCAGCAGTGCCGGGACACCCCCTAGCAATCAGCCCCAGCATTTT.

This sequence joins TRBV20-1 and TRBJ2-3; D remains ambiguous. The germline V and J ends were trimmed by 6 bases and 2 bases, with 15 bases remaining between them. The CDR3 runs to 14 residues. Germline V gene data show CDR1 as DFQATT and CDR2 as SNEGSKA (reference sequence). CDR3 in amino acids: CSANPRKNTDTQYF. DNA for the CDR3: TGCAGTGCAAACCCCCGAAAAAACACAGATACGCAGTATTTT.

To note about this clonotype: Sequence at one end of the junction differs from germline and may be a read error. V is TRBV24-1 and J is TRBJ2-7, with TRBD2 matching 7 bases. The CDR3 covers 14 residues. Germline lookup yields CDR1 KGHDR and CDR2 SFDVKD. CDR3 sequence: CATFAGDATGELYF. CDR3 DNA: TGTGCCACGTTCGCGGGGGATGCCACCGGGGAGCTGTACTTC.

This clonotype was recorded once. The genes are TRBV30 and TRBJ1-1; perhaps TRBD1 as D (5 bases). CDR1 GTSNPN and CDR2 SVGIG come from the germline V gene (reference sequence). The CDR3 runs to 13 residues. Trimming pared 1 base from V and 3 bases from J, leaving 9 bases between. The CDR3 loop is CAWSGQSYTEAFF. In nucleotides, the CDR3 is TGTGCCTGGAGTGGACAGAGCTACACTGAAGCTTTCTTT. Drawing the rest from reference TRBV30 and TRBJ1-1, the complete variable domain is SQTIHQWPATLVQPVGSPLSLECTVEGTSNPNLYWYRQAAGRGLQLLFYSVGIGQISSEVPQNLSASRPQDRQFILSSKKLLLSDSGFYLCAWSGQSYTEAFFGQGTRLTVV.

In regard to this clonotype: Germline is not matched at one junction end, which may reflect a read error. J is TRBJ1-1 and V is TRBV7-2; D is undetermined. This CDR3 has 17 amino acids. Germline loops: CDR1 SGHTA, CDR2 FQGNSA. CDR3 in DNA: TGCGCCAGCAGCCCCGGCCCCTGGAAACGTCCGAACACTGAAGCTTTCTTT. Its protein is CASSPGPWKRPNTEAFF.

The J gene is TRBJ1-1, the V gene TRBV29-1; the D gene is possibly TRBD1 (5 bases). The CDR3 runs to 12 residues. CDR1 and CDR2 (germline): SQVTM, ANQGSEA. V was pared by 4 bases and J by 7 bases, with 13 bases between. The CDR3 protein is CSVVRGRVEAFF. The CDR3 DNA sequence: TGCAGCGTTGTTAGGGGACGGGTTGAAGCTTTCTTT.